One sample yielded the 32 T cell receptor beta chains listed below, sequenced in a study of blood T cell repertoires in COVID-19. The data were produced by immunoSEQ multiplex PCR, yet TCRdb's version contains in-frame clones alone and is incomplete. The repertoire holds 450,000 to 500,000 clones, with 80% to 90% as singletons. The sample comprised peripheral blood. These receptors all come from a human donor in a cohort sampled during active COVID-19.

The V and J genes are TRBV14 and TRBJ2-1; tentatively, D is TRBD2 (6 bases). This CDR3 is built from 15 residues. Germline V gene sequence: CDR1 SGHDN, CDR2 FVKESK. Trimming took off 2 bases at V and 5 bases at J, with 13 bases between the two ends. The CDR3 sequence: CASSQIWGTHNEQFF. As DNA, the CDR3 is TGTGCCAGCAGCCAAATTTGGGGGACTCACAATGAGCAGTTCTTC.

The gene calls are TRBV19 and TRBJ1-4; D perhaps matches TRBD1 (6 bases). The V gene's germline CDR1 is LNHDA and CDR2 SQIVND (reference sequence). The CDR3 extends over 12 amino acids. The ends were cut back, 5 bases at V and 6 bases at J, with 7 bases in the middle. The CDR3 bases are TGTGCCAGTAGTCGACAGGATGAAAAACTGTTTTTT. Translated, it gives CASSRQDEKLFF.

This rearrangement joins TRBV5-6 to TRBJ2-3; 11 bases match TRBD2. With 1 base clipped from V and 4 bases from J, the junction kept 2 bases outside the gene matches. In germline, CDR1 is SGHDT, CDR2 YYEEEE. CDR3 length: 15 residues. In DNA, the CDR3 is TGTGCCAGCAGCTTGTATAGCGGGAGGGCAGATACGCAGTATTTT. Translation gives CASSLYSGRADTQYF.

The chain carries TRBV19 and TRBJ1-1; 9 nucleotides line up with TRBD1. With V trimmed by 2 bases and J by 7 bases, 5 bases remained unmatched. Germline loops: CDR1 LNHDA, CDR2 SQIVND (reference sequence). There are 14 residues in the CDR3. CDR3 residues: CASSIYRGLGEAFF. CDR3 bases: TGTGCCAGTAGTATATACAGGGGGCTAGGTGAAGCTTTCTTT.

The V call is TRBV24-1, the J call TRBJ2-7; no clear D. The length of the CDR3 is 14 residues. Trimming removed 7 bases from V and 0 bases from J, with 12 bases in between. From germline, CDR1 is KGHDR and CDR2 SFDVKD. The CDR3 DNA reads as TGTGCCACCAGCACTCCGGGTCCCTCCTACGAGCAGTACTTC. Its protein product is CATSTPGPSYEQYF.

This clone was seen a few times. The V call is TRBV19, the J call TRBJ1-2; TRBD1 agrees at 10 bases. Per germline, CDR1 LNHDA and CDR2 SQIVND (reference sequence). V shed 3 bases and J 8 bases; nucleotides not matched to a gene: 9. The CDR3 is 15 residues long. The CDR3 sequence is CASSMTGQGVWGYTF. In DNA, the CDR3 is TGTGCCAGTAGTATGACCGGACAGGGGGTCTGGGGCTACACCTTC.

This chain connects TRBV6-5 to TRBJ1-6; no clear D gene. CDR1 MNHEY and CDR2 SVGAGI come from the germline V gene. The CDR3 contains 14 residues. The ends were cut back, 7 bases at V and 6 bases at J, with 13 bases in the middle. In DNA, the CDR3 is TGTGCCAGCACCCAACGGAGCCTTAATTCACCCCTCCACTTT. Translating gives CASTQRSLNSPLHF.

The chain employs TRBV18 and TRBJ1-1; 9 bases align to TRBD1. Germline CDR1 and CDR2: KGHSH and LQKENI. The CDR3 is made up of 15 amino acids. The V segment lost 3 bases and the J segment 3 bases; nucleotides outside the gene matches: 5. CDR3 DNA: TGTGCCAGCTCACCGGGACAGGGATATGACACTGAAGCTTTCTTT. Translated, it gives CASSPGQGYDTEAFF.

The chain uses TRBV10-3 and TRBJ1-5; a weak D match, TRBD1 (5 bases). Germline loops: CDR1 ENHRY, CDR2 SYGVKD. This CDR3 contains 14 residues. The V end was cut by 3 bases, the J end by 1 base, with 7 bases between. CDR3 loop: CAISEGVSNQPQHF. CDR3 sequence (DNA): TGTGCCATCAGTGAAGGGGTCAGCAATCAGCCCCAGCATTTT.

The rearrangement uses TRBV14 and TRBJ1-4; the D is unclear. Per the germline V gene, CDR1 is SGHDN and CDR2 is FVKESK. V gave up 5 bases and J gave up 5 bases, with 18 bases separating them. The CDR3 extends over 16 amino acids. In DNA form, the CDR3 reads TGTGCCAGCAGCTCAAGAGGTACTGGCCCAAATGAAAAACTGTTTTTT. As protein: CASSSRGTGPNEKLFF.

The chain employs TRBV9 and TRBJ2-1, with 8 bases fitting TRBD2. Germline-derived CDR1 and CDR2 are SGDLS and YYNGEE. V shed 3 bases, J shed 3 bases, and the junction held 5 bases outside the gene matches. This CDR3 is built from 15 residues. CDR3 DNA sequence: TGTGCCAGCAGCGAAGATAGCGGGAACTACAATGAGCAGTTCTTC. As protein: CASSEDSGNYNEQFF. Together with reference TRBV9 and TRBJ2-1, the CDR3 gives the full variable domain: DSGVTQTPKHLITATGQRVTLRCSPRSGDLSVYWYQQSLDQGLQFLIQYYNGEERAKGNILERFSAQQFPDLHSELNLSSLELGDSALYFCASSEDSGNYNEQFFGPGTRLTVL.

The gene calls are TRBV29-1 and TRBJ2-7, with 7 bases matching TRBD1. This CDR3 has 13 residues. The junction had 4 bases not matched to a gene; V was cut back by 3 bases and J by 2 bases. The germline gives CDR1 SQVTM, CDR2 ANQGSEA. Here the CDR3 DNA reads TGCAGCGTTGAGACAGGGATTCCCTACGAGCAGTACTTC. It translates to CSVETGIPYEQYF.

The CDR3, as DNA: TGTGCCAGCAGTTGGCGCCCAGGGCCCTATGGCTACACCTTC. Translating gives CASSWRPGPYGYTF. The rearrangement joins TRBV6-2 or TRBV6-3 to TRBJ1-2; possibly TRBD1 for D (5 bases). Germline lookup yields CDR1 MNHEY and CDR2 SVGEGT. The CDR3 has 14 amino acids. V was shortened by 4 bases and J by 4 bases, with 13 bases between the two germline ends.

In this sample, this clone turned up a few times. The chain employs TRBV6-5 and TRBJ2-5; D perhaps matches TRBD1 (5 bases). Per the germline V gene, CDR1 is MNHEY and CDR2 is SVGAGI. Trimming removed 4 bases from V and 10 bases from J, with 19 bases in between. The CDR3 totals 14 residues. CDR3 region: CASSSHRIREGQYF. In DNA, the CDR3 is TGTGCCAGCAGTTCCCACAGGATAAGAGAAGGCCAGTACTTC.

The V and J genes are TRBV28 and TRBJ1-2; maybe TRBD1 (5 bases). The V end was cut by 2 bases, the J end by 7 bases, with 11 bases between. Germline values: CDR1 MDHEN, CDR2 SYDVKM. This CDR3 comprises 13 residues. DNA of the CDR3: TGTGCCAGCAGTTTAAACCAGGGTTCTGGCTACACCTTC. Encoded protein: CASSLNQGSGYTF.

This clone has only a few counts. The rearrangement uses TRBV2 and TRBJ1-3, with 7 bases identical to TRBD1. Per germline, CDR1 SNHLY and CDR2 FYNNEI. CDR3 length: 20 residues. J gave up 4 bases and V 6 bases, and 24 bases lay outside the gene matches. The CDR3 DNA reads as TGTGCCAGCAGCCACCCGCTGACAGGGATGATGATTGTAGGGGGAAACACCATATATTTT. This codes for CASSHPLTGMMIVGGNTIYF.

The chain combines TRBV30 with TRBJ1-1; 7 bases agree with TRBD1. The length of the CDR3 is 13 residues. Germline V gives CDR1 GTSNPN, CDR2 SVGIG (reference sequence). V shed 8 bases and J 3 bases; nucleotides not matched to a gene: 9. The CDR3 here is CARRQGYYTEAFF. CDR3 DNA: TGTGCCCGCCGACAGGGCTACTACACTGAAGCTTTCTTT.

The V call is TRBV27, the J call TRBJ1-2, with TRBD1 as a possible D gene (6 bases). The CDR3 loop spans 16 amino acids. In germline, CDR1 is MNHEY, CDR2 SMNVEV (reference sequence). Trimming left V 0 bases short and J 2 bases short, with 13 bases between. The CDR3 DNA sequence: TGTGCCAGCAGTTTATCGGCGGCAGGGGACAACTATGGCTACACCTTC. Translating it yields CASSLSAAGDNYGYTF.

The rearrangement links TRBV27 to TRBJ2-7, with a weak D call TRBD1 (6 bases). The CDR3 is 14 amino acids. Trimming took off 4 bases at V and 5 bases at J, with 15 bases between the two ends. CDR1 is MNHEY, CDR2 SMNVEV, per germline (reference sequence). The CDR3 is CASSSPGTSHEQYF. The CDR3 DNA reads TGTGCCAGCAGTTCCCCCGGGACAAGCCACGAGCAGTACTTC.

The chain has TRBV4-3 and TRBJ2-7, with 8 bases lining up with TRBD2. Germline V gene lookup returns CDR1 LGHNA and CDR2 YSLEER. Trimming cost V 4 bases and J 5 bases; bases outside gene matches: 7. CDR3 size: 14 residues. In DNA, the CDR3 is TGCGCCAGCAGCCGGTCCGGGAGGGGGGACGAGCAGTACTTC. This translates into CASSRSGRGDEQYF.

The chain recombines TRBV10-3 with TRBJ2-1; D gene uncertain. The ends were cut back, 4 bases at V and 0 bases at J, with 10 bases in the middle. Germline lookup yields CDR1 ENHRY and CDR2 SYGVKD. The CDR3 length is 15 residues. CDR3 in amino acids: CAISGLPSSYNEQFF. CDR3 bases: TGTGCCATCAGTGGCCTTCCCAGCTCCTACAATGAGCAGTTCTTC.

This clone appeared a few times. This rearrangement joins TRBV18 to TRBJ2-7; D ambiguous. The germline V gene has CDR1 KGHSH and CDR2 LQKENI. V dropped 3 bases and J dropped 3 bases, with 9 bases sitting between them. This CDR3 region has 13 residues. The CDR3 coding sequence is TGTGCCAGCTCACCGAGTTTTGGCTACGAGCAGTACTTC. This gives the protein CASSPSFGYEQYF. Variable domain in full (rest from reference TRBV18 and TRBJ2-7): NAGVMQNPRHLVRRRGQEARLRCSPMKGHSHVYWYRQLPEEGLKFMVYLQKENIIDESGMPKERFSAEFPKEGPSILRIQQVVRGDSAAYFCASSPSFGYEQYFGPGTRLTVT.

This chain joins TRBV24-1 and TRBJ2-1; 12 bases agree with TRBD2. Per germline, CDR1 KGHDR and CDR2 SFDVKD. This CDR3 spans 17 amino acids. Trimming took 5 bases from V and 4 from J; bases not matched to a gene: 8. CDR3 DNA sequence: TGTGCCACCAGTGTGGCTAGCGGGAGGGGGAGGTACAATGAGCAGTTCTTC. Its translation: CATSVASGRGRYNEQFF.

The chain links TRBV19 to TRBJ1-2; D not certain. The ends were cut back, 4 bases at V and 0 bases at J, with 12 bases in the middle. CDR3 length: 15 amino acids. Germline loops: CDR1 LNHDA, CDR2 SQIVND (reference sequence). CDR3 coding DNA: TGTGCCAGTAGTACCCTAACGCTTGCTAACTATGGCTACACCTTC. This codes for CASSTLTLANYGYTF.

This rearrangement joins TRBV6-5 to TRBJ2-7; tentatively, D is TRBD1 (6 bases). Germline V gene lookup returns CDR1 MNHEY and CDR2 SVGAGI. Trimming shortened V by 5 bases and J by 3 bases, and 17 bases separated the two germline ends. CDR3 length equals 15 residues. The CDR3 DNA sequence: TGTGCCAGCAGTACCCAGACAGGACCCGGCTACGAGCAGTACTTC. Protein product: CASSTQTGPGYEQYF.

This clone was seen once. This chain uses TRBV7-3 with TRBJ2-7, with a weak D call TRBD2 (5 bases). The V gene lost 1 base and the J gene lost 3 bases, with 13 bases spanning the gap. The CDR3 length is 15 residues. Germline CDR1 and CDR2: SGHTA and FQGTGA. The CDR3 loop is CASSLNPVGVYEQYF. The CDR3, as DNA: TGTGCCAGCAGCTTAAACCCCGTGGGAGTCTACGAGCAGTACTTC.

The rearrangement uses TRBV29-1 and TRBJ2-7; TRBD1 matches 7 bases. V was pared by 5 bases and J by 6 bases, with 7 bases of the junction left unmatched. Germline V gene data show CDR1 as SQVTM and CDR2 as ANQGSEA. The CDR3 has 12 amino acids. CDR3 residues: CSVIRTGIEQYF. As DNA, the CDR3 is TGCAGCGTTATCCGGACAGGTATCGAGCAGTACTTC.

The chain employs TRBV28 and TRBJ1-2; D is unresolved. CDR3 length equals 13 residues. CDR1 and CDR2 from the germline V gene are MDHEN and SYDVKM. The V end lost 7 bases, the J end lost 3 bases, and 12 bases lay between the germline ends. CDR3 DNA: TGTGCCAGCAAGGCCGGGGAGTACTATGGCTACACCTTC. It is translated as CASKAGEYYGYTF.

The gene calls are TRBV11-2 and TRBJ1-6, with TRBD1 identical over 7 bases. CDR1 and CDR2 from the germline V gene are SGHAT and FQNNGV. Unmatched junction bases numbered 5, after V lost 5 bases and J lost 10 bases. This CDR3 contains 13 residues. As DNA, the CDR3 is TGTGCCAGCAGCCTTGACAGGGAGTCACCCCTCCACTTT. Translated, it gives CASSLDRESPLHF.

Only a few counts were recorded for this clone. The chain recombines TRBV20-1 with TRBJ1-1; possibly TRBD1 for D (5 bases). Germline CDR1 DFQATT, CDR2 SNEGSKA (reference sequence). Trimming took 6 bases from V and 6 from J, leaving 11 bases between them. This CDR3 region has 11 residues. CDR3 in DNA: TGCAGTGCGTCTGGGGGGTCTGAAGCTTTCTTT. Its protein product is CSASGGSEAFF.

The chain joins TRBV19 to TRBJ2-1; D unclear. This CDR3 contains 13 residues. The germline V gene encodes CDR1 LNHDA and CDR2 SQIVND (reference sequence). V lost 5 bases, J lost 5 bases, and 10 bases lay in between. CDR3 sequence: CASSLYLHNEQFF. CDR3 nucleotide sequence: TGTGCCAGTAGTCTCTACCTGCACAATGAGCAGTTCTTC.

The rearrangement joins TRBV7-9 to TRBJ2-3, with TRBD2 identical over 7 bases. Germline V gene data show CDR1 as SEHNR and CDR2 as FQNEAQ (reference sequence). J lost 3 bases, V lost 3 bases, and 9 bases had no gene match. This CDR3 is built from 16 residues. DNA for the CDR3: TGTGCCAGCAGCTTGGTGGCGGGAGCCCCTACAGATACGCAGTATTTT. This translates into CASSLVAGAPTDTQYF.